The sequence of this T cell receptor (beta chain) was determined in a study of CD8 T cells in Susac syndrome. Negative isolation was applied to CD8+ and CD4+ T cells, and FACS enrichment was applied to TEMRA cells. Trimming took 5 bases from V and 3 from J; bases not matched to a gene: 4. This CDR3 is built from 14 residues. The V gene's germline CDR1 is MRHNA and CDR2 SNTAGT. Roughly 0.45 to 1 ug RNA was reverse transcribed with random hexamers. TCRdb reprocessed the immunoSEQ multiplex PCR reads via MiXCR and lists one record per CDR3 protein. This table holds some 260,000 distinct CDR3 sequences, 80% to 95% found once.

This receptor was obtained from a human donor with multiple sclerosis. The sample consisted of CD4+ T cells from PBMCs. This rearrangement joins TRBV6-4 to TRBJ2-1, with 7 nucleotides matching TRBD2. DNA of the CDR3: TGTGCCAGCAGTATTGGGGGGGACTACAATGAGCAGTTCTTC. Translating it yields CASSIGGDYNEQFF.